A selection of T cell receptor beta chains follows, all from one sample in a study of T cell changes during pregnancy in multiple sclerosis. Method: immunoSEQ multiplex PCR; TCRdb's copy keeps in-frame clones and lacks some. The table shows approximately 100,000 clones, with approximately 94% occurring only once. The sequencing here drew on peripheral blood, taken before pregnancy. These receptors originate from a female donor with multiple sclerosis, enrolled in a pregnancy study. Both conserved end residues are part of each CDR3. The D gene is left open where the match is weak. Only some rows state a clone size, as once, few, many or a class for expanded clones.

TGTGCCAGCAGCTTACAGGGGCCAGCAGATACGCAGTATTTT	CASSLQGPADTQYF	-	-	TRBJ2-3	TRBV7-7	14
TGTGCCAGCAGCTTAGCCGACAGGGGGCTCTATGGCTACACCTTC	CASSLADRGLYGYTF	-	TRBD1	TRBJ1-2	TRBV7-9	15
TGTGCCAGCTCTTTCGCCGGGCGGGGCACAGATACGCAGTATTTT	CASSFAGRGTDTQYF	-	-	TRBJ2-3	TRBV18	15
TGTGCCAGCGGGGGGACAGGGTCTGGAAACACCATATATTTT	CASGGTGSGNTIYF	-	TRBD1	TRBJ1-3	TRBV6-5	14
TGCAGCGTTGCCCCCTCGGGAGGGCCTGGCTACAATGAGCAGTTCTTC	CSVAPSGGPGYNEQFF	-	TRBD2	TRBJ2-1	TRBV29-1	16
TGCGCCAGCAGCTTAGGACAGGGGGAATGGCGGGAGCAGTACTTC	CASSLGQGEWREQYF	once	TRBD1	TRBJ2-7	TRBV5-1	15
TGTGCCAGCAGCGCGGACAGGGTGGGGCCGGGCTACACCTTC	CASSADRVGPGYTF	-	TRBD1	TRBJ1-2	TRBV13	14
TGTGCCAGCTCGCCGGGGTCTGTAGGCTACGAGCAGTACTTC	CASSPGSVGYEQYF	once	-	TRBJ2-7	TRBV27	14
TGTGCCAGCAGATCAGGGGGCTCGAACACTGAAGCTTTCTTT	CASRSGGSNTEAFF	-	TRBD1	TRBJ1-1	TRBV28	14
TGTGCCAGCAGTGAAGGAAGCGGCCCGAACACCGGGGAGCTGTTTTTT	CASSEGSGPNTGELFF	-	-	TRBJ2-2	TRBV25-1	16
TGTGCCAGCAGGAAACAGGGGGGGCCAGGCACCGGGGAGCTGTTTTTT	CASRKQGGPGTGELFF	-	-	TRBJ2-2	TRBV6-6	16
TGTGCCAGCAGTGATGGCCGGGGACAGCCTTCAGCTGCCGGAAACACCATATATTTT	CASSDGRGQPSAAGNTIYF	once	TRBD1	TRBJ1-3	TRBV2	19
TGTGCCAGTAGTTTAAACAGGTATGGGAACACTGAAGCTTTCTTT	CASSLNRYGNTEAFF	-	-	TRBJ1-1	TRBV19	15